This is a list of T cell receptor beta chains from one sample in a study of shared clonotypes between healthy human individuals. Sequencing was performed with immunoSEQ multiplex PCR; in TCRdb, only in-frame clones are kept and a portion is missing. This table holds more than 2,000,000 clones, approximately 95% found once. Specimen: naive CD4+ T cells from PBMCs. The origin of the receptors is a man between 18 and 29 years old in good health. Some clones in this sample may be carry-over from other donors' samples. Both conserved end residues are part of each CDR3.

TRBV7-6	TRBJ2-1	CASSLRSDGYNEQFF
TRBV7-9	TRBJ1-1	CASSLGGLPNTEAFF
TRBV27	TRBJ1-5	CASGPGTGGGQPQHF
TRBV15	TRBJ1-5	CATSRGSSNQPQHF
TRBV7-9	TRBJ2-1	CAGSNEQFF
TRBV4-1	TRBJ1-2	CASRQAGARGYTF
TRBV9	TRBJ2-7	CASSPRGPRSEQYF
TRBV5-1	TRBJ2-1	CASSLDEGSYNEQFF
TRBV28	TRBJ2-2	CASGAGMYTGELFF
TRBV19	TRBJ2-7	CASSVRGRDPYEQYF
TRBV21-1	TRBJ2-1	CASSHPGGPRCHEQFF
TRBV18	TRBJ2-1	CASSPTSGVYNEQFF